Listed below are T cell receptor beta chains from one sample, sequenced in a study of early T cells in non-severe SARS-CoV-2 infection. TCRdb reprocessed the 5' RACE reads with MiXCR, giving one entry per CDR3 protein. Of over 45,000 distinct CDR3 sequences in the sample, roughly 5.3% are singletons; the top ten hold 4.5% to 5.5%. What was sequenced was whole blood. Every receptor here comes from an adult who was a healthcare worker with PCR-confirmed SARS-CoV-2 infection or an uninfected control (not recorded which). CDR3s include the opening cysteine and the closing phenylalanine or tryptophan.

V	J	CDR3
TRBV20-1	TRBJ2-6	CSAAMDGSGANVLTF
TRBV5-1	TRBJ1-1	CASSSRGGGPNTEAFF
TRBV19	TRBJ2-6	CASSIGRGEAGANVLTF
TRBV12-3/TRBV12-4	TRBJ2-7	CASSSQVVWYEQYF
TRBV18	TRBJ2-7	CASSPRADRGSEQYF
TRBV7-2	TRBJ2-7	CASSLVASGGTSSYEQYF
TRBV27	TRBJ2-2	CASSLAGDTGELFF
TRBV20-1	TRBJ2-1	CSASESKRKQFF
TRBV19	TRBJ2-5	CASSLKGTSGYQETQYF
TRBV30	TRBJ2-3	CAWSGDRTDTQYF
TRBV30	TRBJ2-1	CAWSTGVRIEQFF
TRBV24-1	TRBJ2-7	CATSETRTVYEQYF
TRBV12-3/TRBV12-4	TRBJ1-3	CASSLAPAWTTIYF
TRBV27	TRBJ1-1	CASSLSGQSLAFF
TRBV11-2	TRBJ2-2	CASSFSPDSWELFF
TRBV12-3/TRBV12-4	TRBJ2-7	CASSSQEDEQYF
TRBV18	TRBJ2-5	CVSSPIQETQYF
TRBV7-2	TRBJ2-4	CASSPISDLAKNIQYF
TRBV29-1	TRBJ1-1	CSVVVHLNTEAFF
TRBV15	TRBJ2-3	CATSIGSTSTDTQYF
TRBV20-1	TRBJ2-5	CSAREGETQYF